The 32 T cell receptor beta chains in this list originate from one sample, sequenced in a study of cytomegalovirus exposure and HLA in healthy donors. Use of 60 Vbeta and 13 Jbeta primers characterized the PCR. The protocol was immunoSEQ multiplex PCR, while the TCRdb copy is restricted to in-frame clones and leaves out a portion. The sample lists roughly 120,000 clones, 65% to 90% occurring once. The material sequenced was PBMCs. These receptor sequences come from a woman aged 30 to 39 in good health and CMV-seronegative.

The chain combines TRBV12-5 with TRBJ2-7; D is unclear. This CDR3 spans 11 amino acids. Between the trimmed V and J ends, which lost 7 bases and 9 bases, there was a span of 13 bases. CDR1 is LGHNT, CDR2 FRNRAP, per germline. The CDR3 nucleotides are TGTGCTAGTGCCGATCACCGGGTGCAGTACTTC. The encoded protein is CASADHRVQYF. Drawing the rest from reference TRBV12-5 and TRBJ2-7, the complete variable domain is DARVTQTPRHKVTEMGQEVTMRCQPILGHNTVFWYRQTMMQGLELLAYFRNRAPLDDSGMPKDRFSAEMPDATLATLKIQPSEPRDSAVYFCASADHRVQYFGPGTRLTVT.

The chain is built from TRBV6-5 and TRBJ2-2; 10 nucleotides line up with TRBD2. Germline CDR1 reads MNHEY; CDR2 reads SVGAGI. The CDR3 runs to 15 residues. V dropped 6 bases and J dropped 4; count of bases not matched to a gene: 5. In DNA form, the CDR3 reads TGTGCCAGCAGCTCTAGCGGGAGAGGCACCGGGGAGCTGTTTTTT. Protein: CASSSSGRGTGELFF.

The gene calls are TRBV28 and TRBJ1-5, with D perhaps matching TRBD1 (6 bases). The CDR3 is 17 amino acids. Trimming cost V 4 bases and J 4 bases, with 20 bases left between them. Per germline, CDR1 MDHEN and CDR2 SYDVKM. The CDR3 spells CASSWTAGQSINQPQHF. The CDR3 DNA is TGTGCCAGCAGTTGGACAGCTGGTCAATCGATAAATCAGCCCCAGCATTTT.

This clone has only a few counts. The chain joins TRBV5-4 to TRBJ1-1; the match to TRBD1 covers 9 bases. Unmatched junction bases numbered 8, after V lost 3 bases and J lost 8 bases. Looked up from germline, CDR1 is SGHNT and CDR2 is YYREEE (reference sequence). The CDR3 covers 14 residues. As DNA, the CDR3 is TGTGCCAGCAGCTGGGGGACAGGGAACATGGAAGCTTTCTTT. Protein sequence: CASSWGTGNMEAFF.

The V and J genes are TRBV28 and TRBJ1-2; D gene unclear. V was pared by 1 base and J by 4 bases, with 16 bases between. Germline CDR1 MDHEN, CDR2 SYDVKM. This CDR3 has 16 amino acids. CDR3 loop: CASSLYPMRQIYGYTF. In nucleotides, the CDR3 is TGTGCCAGCAGTTTATACCCCATGAGGCAGATCTATGGCTACACCTTC.

This chain connects TRBV5-1 to TRBJ2-5; D possibly corresponds to TRBD2 (6 bases). The length of the CDR3 is 15 residues. Trimming took 6 bases from V and 5 from J, leaving 20 bases between them. Looked up from germline, CDR1 is SGHRS and CDR2 is YFSETQ. This chain's CDR3 is CASNAGTHLGETQYF. The CDR3 coding sequence is TGCGCCAGCAACGCGGGAACTCACTTGGGGGAGACCCAGTACTTC.

As for this clone: At one end the junction does not follow the germline gene, possibly because of a read error. The chain combines TRBV7-9 with TRBJ2-7, with a weak D call TRBD1 (5 bases). The CDR3 spans 15 residues. Germline assignment: CDR1 SEHNR and CDR2 FQNEAQ (reference sequence). DNA for the CDR3: TGTTCCAGCAGCCCCTTGGACACGTCAACCTACGAGCAGTACTTC. Protein product: CSSSPLDTSTYEQYF.

CDR3 DNA: TGCGCCAGCCGACTAGCGGGAGGGCCGGTCGAGCAGTACTTC. Translating it yields CASRLAGGPVEQYF. This chain connects TRBV10-2 to TRBJ2-7; 14 nucleotides align to TRBD2. CDR1 WSHSY and CDR2 SAAADI come from the germline V gene. The CDR3 spans 14 residues. J gave up 6 bases and V 8 bases, and 6 bases lay outside the gene matches.

The rearrangement links TRBV11-2 to TRBJ2-5; D gene uncertain. This CDR3 is 12 amino acids long. Trimming removed 5 bases from V and 1 base from J, with 5 bases in between. Germline assignment: CDR1 SGHAT and CDR2 FQNNGV. The CDR3 region is CASSLRQETQYF. The CDR3 DNA follows: TGTGCCAGCAGCCTGCGCCAAGAGACCCAGTACTTC.

This clone was seen more than once but under ten times. The chain joins TRBV29-1 to TRBJ2-7; 10 bases line up with TRBD1. The CDR3 length is 13 residues. V shed 6 bases and J 2 bases; nucleotides not matched to a gene: 4. The V gene's germline CDR1 is SQVTM and CDR2 ANQGSEA. The CDR3: CSVGTGETYEQYF. In DNA, the CDR3 is TGCAGCGTGGGGACAGGGGAGACCTACGAGCAGTACTTC.

The chain has TRBV7-8 and TRBJ2-7; 8 bases fit TRBD1. From germline, CDR1 is SGHVS and CDR2 FQNEAQ. The CDR3 totals 17 residues. Germline trimming cut 5 bases from V and 5 bases from J; bases unmatched to any gene: 17. This CDR3 reads CASSPYRPGQAIHEQYF. CDR3 nucleotides: TGTGCCAGCAGCCCGTACCGACCGGGACAGGCAATCCACGAGCAGTACTTC.

The V gene is TRBV10-1, the J gene TRBJ1-5, with 8 bases fitting TRBD1. This CDR3 is built from 15 residues. The junction had 8 bases not matched to a gene; V was cut back by 9 bases and J by 1 base. Germline V gives CDR1 WNHNN, CDR2 SYGVQD (reference sequence). As DNA, the CDR3 is TGCGCCAGTCATAAGACAGGGGAAAGCAATCAGCCCCAGCATTTT. It is translated as CASHKTGESNQPQHF.

V usage is TRBV7-3 and J usage is TRBJ2-7, with no clear D. This CDR3 is 14 amino acids long. V was clipped by 5 bases and J by 0 bases, with 11 bases between them. The germline V gene encodes CDR1 SGHTA and CDR2 FQGTGA. CDR3 loop: CASSRDISSYEQYF. The CDR3 DNA reads as TGTGCCAGCAGCCGCGACATTAGCTCCTACGAGCAGTACTTC.

The chain carries TRBV28 and TRBJ2-5, with 10 bases identical to TRBD1. Trimming took 7 bases from V and 3 from J; bases not matched to a gene: 8. Germline CDR1 reads MDHEN; CDR2 reads SYDVKM. The length of the CDR3 is 15 residues. CDR3 DNA sequence: TGTGCCAGCACCCTAAGCGGGACAGGGGAAGAGACCCAGTACTTC. This sequence encodes CASTLSGTGEETQYF.

This rearrangement joins TRBV5-1 to TRBJ2-3; TRBD1 agrees at 7 bases. V shed 4 bases, J shed 2 bases, and the junction held 4 bases outside the gene matches. Germline CDR1 is SGHRS and CDR2 is YFSETQ. This CDR3 has 14 residues. As DNA, the CDR3 is TGCGCCAGCAGCGTTACAGGGGACACAGATACGCAGTATTTT. It is translated as CASSVTGDTDTQYF.

This rearrangement joins TRBV7-3 to TRBJ2-1; D is unclear. The CDR3 has 15 amino acids. The V and J ends lost 2 bases and 4 bases respectively, with 12 bases between them. Looked up from germline, CDR1 is SGHTA and CDR2 is FQGTGA. The CDR3 spells CASSLSAGTYNEQFF. The CDR3 bases are TGTGCCAGCAGCTTATCCGCAGGTACATACAATGAGCAGTTCTTC. The full variable domain, rest sourced from reference TRBV7-3 and TRBJ2-1, is GAGVSQTPSNKVTEKGKYVELRCDPISGHTALYWYRQSLGQGPEFLIYFQGTGAADDSGLPNDRFFAVRPEGSVSTLKIQRTERGDSAVYLCASSLSAGTYNEQFFGPGTRLTVL.

Worth noting for this clone: Other nucleotide sequences in the sample specify the same CDR3. The chain carries TRBV2 and TRBJ1-1; D is possibly TRBD1 (5 bases). CDR1 and CDR2 from the germline V gene are SNHLY and FYNNEI. CDR3 length equals 14 residues. V gave up 8 bases and J gave up 1 base, with 14 bases separating them. The CDR3 is CASFKTAPNTEAFF. Here the CDR3 DNA reads TGTGCCAGCTTTAAGACAGCGCCGAACACTGAAGCTTTCTTT.

The rearrangement links TRBV4-1 to TRBJ1-2, with D unclear. The CDR3 length is 15 residues. V dropped 6 bases and J dropped 1 base, with 15 bases sitting between them. CDR1 MGHRA and CDR2 YSYEKL come from the germline V gene. The CDR3 DNA reads as TGCGCCAGCAGTCCCCCGACACAACTTAACTATGGCTACACCTTC. It translates to CASSPPTQLNYGYTF.

This chain joins TRBV11-2 and TRBJ2-7; 7 positions agree with TRBD1. V lost 4 bases and J lost 3; bases outside the gene matches: 12. The CDR3 consists of 16 residues. Germline CDR1 reads SGHAT; CDR2 reads FQNNGV. The DNA for the CDR3 is TGTGCCAGCAGCTCCTTGGGGGCAGGGGGATACTACGAGCAGTACTTC. Its protein product is CASSSLGAGGYYEQYF.

This clone is a singleton in its sample. This chain joins TRBV6-5 and TRBJ2-1; tentative D call: TRBD1 (7 bases). Deletions cut 4 bases from V and 7 bases from J, with 17 bases between. CDR1 is MNHEY, CDR2 SVGAGI, per germline. The CDR3 totals 15 residues. The CDR3 here is CASSLSEAGGNEQFF. CDR3 in DNA: TGTGCCAGCAGTTTGAGTGAAGCAGGGGGGAATGAGCAGTTCTTC.

The CDR3 nucleotides read TGTGCCAGCAGCGAGACGGGGAGTTCGGCAGATACGCAGTATTTT. This encodes CASSETGSSADTQYF. The chain links TRBV7-6 to TRBJ2-3; TRBD2 is a possible D gene (5 bases). Per the germline V gene, CDR1 is SGHVS and CDR2 is FNYEAQ. Trimming took off 5 bases at V and 4 bases at J, with 16 bases between the two ends. The CDR3 runs to 15 residues.

The chain carries TRBV28 and TRBJ1-5, with 10 bases identical to TRBD1. With V trimmed by 2 bases and J by 3 bases, 4 bases remained unmatched. The CDR3 is 16 residues long. The germline gives CDR1 MDHEN, CDR2 SYDVKM. The chain's CDR3 is CASSLDRGLFNQPQHF. CDR3 bases: TGTGCCAGCAGTTTAGACAGGGGGCTCTTCAATCAGCCCCAGCATTTT.

This chain uses TRBV18 with TRBJ2-5; D remains unclear. The J call may be wrong; the DNA end is better matched by TRBJ2-7. The CDR3 extends over 12 amino acids. Germline V CDR1 and CDR2: KGHSH, LQKENI. CDR3 loop: CASSPDTYEQYF. DNA of the CDR3: TGTGCCAGCTCACCAGATACTTACGAGCAGTACTTC.

V usage is TRBV4-2 and J usage is TRBJ1-2; D uncertain. The germline gives CDR1 LGHNA, CDR2 YNFKEQ. The V end lost 0 bases, the J end lost 5 bases, and 7 bases lay between the germline ends. This CDR3 is built from 13 residues. CDR3 sequence (DNA): TGTGCCAGCAGCCAAGATCGCGGATATGGCTACACCTTC. Translated: CASSQDRGYGYTF.

The sample holds one count of this clone. The V call is TRBV6-6, the J call TRBJ1-3; D remains ambiguous. There are 16 residues in the CDR3. V dropped 2 bases and J dropped 4 bases, with 15 bases sitting between them. CDR1 is MNHNY, CDR2 SVGAGI, per germline (reference sequence). The CDR3 here is CASSYARPGEGNTIYF. CDR3 in DNA: TGTGCCAGCAGTTACGCCAGACCGGGAGAAGGAAACACCATATATTTT.

The chain joins TRBV7-6 to TRBJ1-5; 12 bases match TRBD1. The CDR3 runs to 15 residues. In germline, CDR1 is SGHVS, CDR2 FNYEAQ. The trim removed 5 bases at V and 6 bases at J, leaving 5 bases unmatched. For the CDR3, the DNA is TGTGCCAGCAGCCGTGGGACAGGGGGCTTTCAGCCCCAGCATTTT. Translated, it gives CASSRGTGGFQPQHF.

Here the CDR3 reads CASSAPGNEKLFF. CDR3 DNA: TGTGCCAGCAGCGCCCCAGGGAATGAAAAACTGTTTTTT. The V gene is TRBV9, the J gene TRBJ1-4; the D gene is possibly TRBD1 (5 bases). The CDR3 is 13 residues long. Germline V gene data show CDR1 as SGDLS and CDR2 as YYNGEE. Trimming left V 3 bases short and J 5 bases short, with 8 bases between.

The DNA for the CDR3 is TGTGCCAGCAGCCAACGACAGGGGGCAGGCAATCAGCCCCAGCATTTT. It specifies CASSQRQGAGNQPQHF. This sequence joins TRBV7-8 and TRBJ1-5, with TRBD1 matching over 10 bases. J lost 2 bases, V lost 5 bases, and 6 bases had no gene match. The germline CDR1 and CDR2 sequences are SGHVS and FQNEAQ. There are 16 residues in the CDR3. The full variable domain, in which reference TRBV7-8 and TRBJ1-5 provide the parts outside the CDR3, is GAGVSQSPRYKVAKRGQDVALRCDPISGHVSLFWYQQALGQGPEFLTYFQNEAQLDKSGLPSDRFFAERPEGSVSTLKIQRTQQEDSAVYLCASSQRQGAGNQPQHFGDGTRLSIL.

The chain has TRBV5-1 and TRBJ2-1; D ambiguous. The CDR3 has 13 amino acids. Germline V gene lookup returns CDR1 SGHRS and CDR2 YFSETQ. The V gene lost 4 bases and the J gene lost 7 bases, with 12 bases spanning the gap. The CDR3 sequence: CASSTVEVNEQFF. The CDR3 nucleotides are TGCGCCAGCAGCACGGTAGAGGTGAATGAGCAGTTCTTC.

The chain links TRBV27 to TRBJ2-3; the match to TRBD2 covers 9 bases. The CDR3 extends over 15 amino acids. After removal of 5 bases from V and 0 bases from J, the junction contained 3 bases not matched to a gene. CDR1 is MNHEY and CDR2 is SMNVEV in the germline V gene (reference sequence). CDR3 nucleotide sequence: TGTGCCAGCAGTCTTAGCGGGGGAAGCACAGATACGCAGTATTTT. Its protein product is CASSLSGGSTDTQYF.

This chain connects TRBV7-3 to TRBJ2-3, with TRBD1 matching over 7 bases. Trimming at V came to 5 bases and at J to 6 bases, leaving 5 bases not matched to a gene. Germline V lookup: CDR1 SGHTA, CDR2 FQGTGA. This CDR3 is built from 13 residues. Here the CDR3 DNA reads TGTGCCAGCAGCCCTTTGACAGGGGATACGCAGTATTTT. Residues: CASSPLTGDTQYF.

This clone was observed once. The chain has TRBV4-1 and TRBJ2-7, with 8 bases matching TRBD2. Germline V gene lookup returns CDR1 MGHRA and CDR2 YSYEKL. This CDR3 comprises 18 residues. J lost 3 bases, V lost 1 base, and 14 bases had no gene match. Here the CDR3 DNA reads TGCGCCAGCAGCCAAGGCGAGAGCGGGAGTACTTTACTCTACGAGCAGTACTTC. Protein product: CASSQGESGSTLLYEQYF.